This TCR beta chain was sequenced during a study of cytomegalovirus exposure and HLA in healthy donors. The wider study: Genotyping showed roughly 83% of about 370 donors falling in the Caucasian-associated ancestry cluster.

Germline lookup yields CDR1 SEHNR and CDR2 FQNEAQ (reference sequence). V lost 3 bases to trimming and J lost 1 base, with 16 bases between them. CDR3 length: 17 residues. PCR amplification relied on 60 Vbeta primers (plus 13 Jbeta primers). TCRdb's copy holds only in-frame clones and misses some; the assay was immunoSEQ multiplex PCR. The table shows roughly 97,000 clones, with roughly 9.1% occurring only once. About this clone itself: The antigen remains unidentified.

Study-wide findings and caveats: In presence/absence analyses, roughly uniform sequencing depth across donors was assumed. A later analysis found common viral pathogens apparently linked to several of the most significant clusters.

The V gene is TRBV7-9, the J gene TRBJ1-5, with D maybe TRBD1 (5 bases). Sequenced sample: PBMCs. The clonotype comes from a man aged 40-49 years in good health and CMV-seropositive. The CDR3 loop is CASSFLKTVQSNQPQHF. DNA for the CDR3: TGTGCCAGCAGCTTTCTTAAGACAGTTCAGAGCAATCAGCCCCAGCATTTT.